This T cell receptor beta chain is drawn from a study of cytomegalovirus exposure and HLA in healthy donors. The study, taken as a whole, reports: In a later analysis, TCR association rates varied by HLA locus: DRB1 most, HLA-C fewest. Association of a missense DCLRE1C variant with TCR beta V- and J-gene trimming was reported in a later analysis. In a later analysis, at a false discovery rate of 0.05, 17,000 or so TCR beta sequences matched HLA alleles.

Regarding this clone: Antigen: not known.

Use of 60 Vbeta and 13 Jbeta primers characterized the PCR. The protocol was immunoSEQ multiplex PCR, while the TCRdb copy is restricted to in-frame clones and leaves out a portion. The sample table sets out more than 110,000 clones. Sequenced input: PBMCs. This receptor was identified in a man in his forties in good health and CMV-seronegative.

DNA for the CDR3: TGTGCCAGCAGCTTAGTCCCGGATTCACCCCTCCACTTT. Its translation is CASSLVPDSPLHF. The chain couples TRBV11-2 to TRBJ1-6; D gene unclear. The CDR3 is made up of 13 amino acids. CDR1 SGHAT and CDR2 FQNNGV come from the germline V gene. The V gene lost 1 base and the J gene lost 8 bases, with 6 bases spanning the gap.